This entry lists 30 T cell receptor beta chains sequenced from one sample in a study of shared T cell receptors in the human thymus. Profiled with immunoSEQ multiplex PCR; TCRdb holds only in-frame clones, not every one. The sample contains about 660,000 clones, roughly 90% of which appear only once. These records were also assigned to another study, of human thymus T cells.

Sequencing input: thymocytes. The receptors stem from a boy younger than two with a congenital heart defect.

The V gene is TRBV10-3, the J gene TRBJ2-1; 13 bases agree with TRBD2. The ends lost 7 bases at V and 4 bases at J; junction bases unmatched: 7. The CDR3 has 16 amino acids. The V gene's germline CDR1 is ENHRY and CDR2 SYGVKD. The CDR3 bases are TGTGCCATCACTTCGCGACTAGCGGGAGGTTACAATGAGCAGTTCTTC. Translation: CAITSRLAGGYNEQFF.

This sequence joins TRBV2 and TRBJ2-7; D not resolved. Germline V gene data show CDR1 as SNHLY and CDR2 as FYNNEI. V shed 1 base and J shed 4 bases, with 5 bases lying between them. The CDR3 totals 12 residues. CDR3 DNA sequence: TGTGCCAGCAGTGAAGGGCGGTACGAGCAGTACTTC. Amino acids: CASSEGRYEQYF.

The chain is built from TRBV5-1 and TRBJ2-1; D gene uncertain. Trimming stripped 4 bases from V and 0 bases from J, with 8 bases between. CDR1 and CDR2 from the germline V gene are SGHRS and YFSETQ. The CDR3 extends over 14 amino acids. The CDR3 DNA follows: TGCGCCAGCAGCGGCCCTAGCTCCTACAATGAGCAGTTCTTC. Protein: CASSGPSSYNEQFF.

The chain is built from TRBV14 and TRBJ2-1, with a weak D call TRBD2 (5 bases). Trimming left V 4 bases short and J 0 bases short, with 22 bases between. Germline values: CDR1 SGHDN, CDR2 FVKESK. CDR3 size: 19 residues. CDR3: CASSPGLEGLIISYNEQFF. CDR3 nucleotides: TGTGCCAGCAGCCCAGGCCTAGAGGGCCTTATAATCTCCTACAATGAGCAGTTCTTC.

The CDR3 sequence is CASSQERITGLGSGANVLTF. In DNA, the CDR3 is TGCGCCAGCAGCCAAGAACGTATAACAGGGCTGGGGTCCGGGGCCAACGTCCTGACTTTC. The rearrangement links TRBV4-3 to TRBJ2-6; D is perhaps TRBD1 (6 bases). CDR1 and CDR2 from the germline V gene are LGHNA and YSLEER. The CDR3 runs to 20 residues. V lost 0 bases and J lost 4, with 22 bases in between.

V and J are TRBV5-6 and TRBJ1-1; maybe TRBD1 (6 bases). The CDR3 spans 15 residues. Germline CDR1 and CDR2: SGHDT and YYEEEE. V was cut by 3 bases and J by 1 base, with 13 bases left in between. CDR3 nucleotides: TGTGCCAGCAGCTGTAAAGGGGGACAGAACACTGAAGCTTTCTTT. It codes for CASSCKGGQNTEAFF.

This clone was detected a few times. The CDR3 sequence: CASSGRDTKRRQPQHF. The CDR3 DNA reads TGTGCCAGCAGTGGGCGAGACACCAAACGCCGTCAGCCCCAGCATTTT. The chain couples TRBV2 to TRBJ1-5; D is unresolved. Between the trimmed V and J ends, which lost 4 bases and 6 bases, there was a span of 19 bases. CDR3 length: 16 residues. The germline gives CDR1 SNHLY, CDR2 FYNNEI.

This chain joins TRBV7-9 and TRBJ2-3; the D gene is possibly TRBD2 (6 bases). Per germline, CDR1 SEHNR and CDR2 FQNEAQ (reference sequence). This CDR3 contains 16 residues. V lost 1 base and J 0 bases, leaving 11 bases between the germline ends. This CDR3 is CASSLVRRGSTDTQYF. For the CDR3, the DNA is TGTGCCAGCAGCTTAGTAAGGAGGGGAAGCACAGATACGCAGTATTTT.

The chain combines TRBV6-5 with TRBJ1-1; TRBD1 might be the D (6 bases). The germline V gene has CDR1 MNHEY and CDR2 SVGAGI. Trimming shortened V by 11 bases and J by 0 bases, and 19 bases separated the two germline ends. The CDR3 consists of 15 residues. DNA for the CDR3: TGTGCCCCCCAGGGGACACCTCCCCTGAACACTGAAGCTTTCTTT. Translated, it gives CAPQGTPPLNTEAFF.

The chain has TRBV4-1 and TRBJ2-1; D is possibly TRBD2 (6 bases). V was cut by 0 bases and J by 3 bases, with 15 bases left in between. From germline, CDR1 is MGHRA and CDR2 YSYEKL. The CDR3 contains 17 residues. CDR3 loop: CASSQDEAGLGYNEQFF. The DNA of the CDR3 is TGCGCCAGCAGCCAAGATGAGGCGGGACTGGGCTACAATGAGCAGTTCTTC.

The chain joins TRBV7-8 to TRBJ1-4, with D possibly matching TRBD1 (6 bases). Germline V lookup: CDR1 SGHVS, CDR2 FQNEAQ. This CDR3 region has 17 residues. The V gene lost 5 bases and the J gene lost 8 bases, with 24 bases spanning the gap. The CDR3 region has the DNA TGTGCCAGCAGCGCATCAAAGGCCGGGGGGCTTCGAGAAAAACTGTTTTTT. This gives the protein CASSASKAGGLREKLFF.

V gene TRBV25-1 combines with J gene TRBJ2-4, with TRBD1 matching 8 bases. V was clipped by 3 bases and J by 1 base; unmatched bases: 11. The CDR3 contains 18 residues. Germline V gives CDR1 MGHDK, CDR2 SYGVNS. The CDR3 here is CASSDGQGSPLAKNIQYF. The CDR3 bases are TGTGCCAGCAGTGACGGACAGGGTAGTCCCCTGGCCAAAAACATTCAGTACTTC.

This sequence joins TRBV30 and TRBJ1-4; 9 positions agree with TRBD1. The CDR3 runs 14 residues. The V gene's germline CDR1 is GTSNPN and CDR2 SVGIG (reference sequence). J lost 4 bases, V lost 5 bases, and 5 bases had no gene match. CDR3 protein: CAWGTGRVNEKLFF. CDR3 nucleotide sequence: TGTGCCTGGGGGACAGGGAGGGTTAATGAAAAACTGTTTTTT.

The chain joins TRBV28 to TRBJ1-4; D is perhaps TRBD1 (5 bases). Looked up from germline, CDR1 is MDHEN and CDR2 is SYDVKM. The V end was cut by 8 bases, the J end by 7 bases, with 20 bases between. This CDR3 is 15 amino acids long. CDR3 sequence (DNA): TGTGCCAGCCGGTGTGAAGGGGTCGTGGGTGAAAAACTGTTTTTT. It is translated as CASRCEGVVGEKLFF. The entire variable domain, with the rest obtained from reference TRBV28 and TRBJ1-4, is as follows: DVKVTQSSRYLVKRTGEKVFLECVQDMDHENMFWYRQDPGLGLRLIYFSYDVKMKEKGDIPEGYSVSREKKERFSLILESASTNQTSMYLCASRCEGVVGEKLFFGSGTQLSVL.

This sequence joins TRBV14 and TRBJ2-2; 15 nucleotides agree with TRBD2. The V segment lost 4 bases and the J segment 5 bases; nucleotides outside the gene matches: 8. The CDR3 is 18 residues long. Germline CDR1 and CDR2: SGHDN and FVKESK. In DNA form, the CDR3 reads TGTGCCAGCAGCCTCGGACTAGCGGGAGGGAACGGAACCGGGGAGCTGTTTTTT. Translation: CASSLGLAGGNGTGELFF.

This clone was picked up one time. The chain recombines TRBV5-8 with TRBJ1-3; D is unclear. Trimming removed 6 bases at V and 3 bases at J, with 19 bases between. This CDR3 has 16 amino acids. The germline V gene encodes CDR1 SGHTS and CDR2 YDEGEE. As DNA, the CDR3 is TGTGCCAGCAATGGGGAGACCCTGCCTGATGGAAACACCATATATTTT. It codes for CASNGETLPDGNTIYF. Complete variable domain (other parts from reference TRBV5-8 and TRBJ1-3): EAGVTQSPTHLIKTRGQQATLRCSPISGHTSVYWYQQALGLGLQFLLWYDEGEERNRGNFPPRFSGRQFPNYSSELNVNALELEDSALYLCASNGETLPDGNTIYFGEGSWLTVV.

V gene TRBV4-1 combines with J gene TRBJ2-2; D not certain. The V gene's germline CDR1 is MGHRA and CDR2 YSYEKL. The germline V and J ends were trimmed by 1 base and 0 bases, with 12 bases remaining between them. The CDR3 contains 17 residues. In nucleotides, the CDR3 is TGCGCCAGCAGCCAAGCGGTCACCCCACCGAACACCGGGGAGCTGTTTTTT. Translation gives CASSQAVTPPNTGELFF.

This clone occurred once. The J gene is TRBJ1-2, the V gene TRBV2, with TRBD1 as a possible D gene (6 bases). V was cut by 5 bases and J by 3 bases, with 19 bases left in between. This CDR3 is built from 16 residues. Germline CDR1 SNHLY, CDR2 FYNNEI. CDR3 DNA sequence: TGTGCCAGCAGTCCCAGCGCCAGGGGACGGGACTATGGCTACACCTTC. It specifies CASSPSARGRDYGYTF. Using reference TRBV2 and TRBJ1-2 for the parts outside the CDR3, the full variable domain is EPEVTQTPSHQVTQMGQEVILRCVPISNHLYFYWYRQILGQKVEFLVSFYNNEISEKSEIFDDQFSVERPDGSNFTLKIRSTKLEDSAMYFCASSPSARGRDYGYTFGSGTRLTVV.

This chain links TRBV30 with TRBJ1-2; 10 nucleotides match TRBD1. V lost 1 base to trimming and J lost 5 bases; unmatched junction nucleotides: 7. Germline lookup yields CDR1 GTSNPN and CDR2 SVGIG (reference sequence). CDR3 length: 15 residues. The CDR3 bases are TGTGCCTGGAGTGCCGGACAGGGGGATAAGTATGGCTACACCTTC. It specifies CAWSAGQGDKYGYTF. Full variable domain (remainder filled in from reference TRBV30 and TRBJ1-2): SQTIHQWPATLVQPVGSPLSLECTVEGTSNPNLYWYRQAAGRGLQLLFYSVGIGQISSEVPQNLSASRPQDRQFILSSKKLLLSDSGFYLCAWSAGQGDKYGYTFGSGTRLTVV.

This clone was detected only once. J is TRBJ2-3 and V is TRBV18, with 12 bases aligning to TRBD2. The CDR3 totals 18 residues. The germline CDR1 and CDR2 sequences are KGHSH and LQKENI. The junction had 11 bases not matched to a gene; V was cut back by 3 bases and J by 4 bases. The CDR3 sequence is CASSPTGTSGQEADTQYF. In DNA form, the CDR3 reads TGTGCCAGCTCACCTACCGGGACTAGCGGGCAAGAGGCAGATACGCAGTATTTT.

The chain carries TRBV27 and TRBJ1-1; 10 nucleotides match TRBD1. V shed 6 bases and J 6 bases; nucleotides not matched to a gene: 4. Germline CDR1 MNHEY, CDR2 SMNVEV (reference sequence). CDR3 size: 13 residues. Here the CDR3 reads CASRDRGTAEAFF. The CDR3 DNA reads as TGTGCCAGCAGGGACAGGGGGACGGCTGAAGCTTTCTTT.

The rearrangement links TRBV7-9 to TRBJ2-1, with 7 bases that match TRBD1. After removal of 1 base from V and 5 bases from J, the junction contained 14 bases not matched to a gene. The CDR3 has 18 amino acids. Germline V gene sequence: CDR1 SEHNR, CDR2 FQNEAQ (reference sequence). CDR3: CASSLVGRQGSSNNEQFF. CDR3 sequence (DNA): TGTGCCAGCAGCTTAGTAGGGAGACAGGGCTCCTCGAACAATGAGCAGTTCTTC.

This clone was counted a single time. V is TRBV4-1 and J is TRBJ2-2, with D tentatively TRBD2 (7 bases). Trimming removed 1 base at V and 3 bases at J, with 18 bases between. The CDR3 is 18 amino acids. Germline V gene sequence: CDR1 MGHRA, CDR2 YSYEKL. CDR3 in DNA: TGCGCCAGCAGCCAAGTTTTCCCAGGGGAGGGACACACCGGGGAGCTGTTTTTT. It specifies CASSQVFPGEGHTGELFF.

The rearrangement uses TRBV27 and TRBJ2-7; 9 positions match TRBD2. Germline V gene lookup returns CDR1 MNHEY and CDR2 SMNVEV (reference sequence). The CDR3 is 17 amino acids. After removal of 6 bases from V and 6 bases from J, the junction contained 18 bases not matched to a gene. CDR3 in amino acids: CASRSTEGGRALAEQYF. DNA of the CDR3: TGTGCCAGCAGGTCGACAGAGGGCGGGAGGGCCCTCGCCGAGCAGTACTTC.

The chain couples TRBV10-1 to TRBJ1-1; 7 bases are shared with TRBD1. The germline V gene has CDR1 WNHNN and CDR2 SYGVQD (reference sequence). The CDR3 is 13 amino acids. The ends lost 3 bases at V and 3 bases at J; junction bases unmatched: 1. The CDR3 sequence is CASSDTGDTEAFF. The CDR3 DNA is TGCGCCAGCAGTGACACAGGGGACACTGAAGCTTTCTTT.

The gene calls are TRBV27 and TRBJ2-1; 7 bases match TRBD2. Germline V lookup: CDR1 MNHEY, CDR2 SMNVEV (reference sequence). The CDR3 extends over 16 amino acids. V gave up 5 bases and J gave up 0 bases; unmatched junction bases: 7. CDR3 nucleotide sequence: TGTGCCAGCAGTCCCCAGACTAGCCCCTCCTACAATGAGCAGTTCTTC. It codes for CASSPQTSPSYNEQFF.

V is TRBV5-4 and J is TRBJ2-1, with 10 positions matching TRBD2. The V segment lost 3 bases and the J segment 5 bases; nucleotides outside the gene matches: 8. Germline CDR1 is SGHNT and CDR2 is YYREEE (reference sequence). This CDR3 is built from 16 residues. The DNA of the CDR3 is TGTGCCAGCAGCTCCCTCCTAGCGGGAGTGGACAATGAGCAGTTCTTC. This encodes CASSSLLAGVDNEQFF.

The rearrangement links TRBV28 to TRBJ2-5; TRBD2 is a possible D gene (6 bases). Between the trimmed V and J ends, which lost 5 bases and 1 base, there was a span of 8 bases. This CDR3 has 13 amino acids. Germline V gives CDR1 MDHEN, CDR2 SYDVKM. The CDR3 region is CASSPGGQETQYF. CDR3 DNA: TGTGCCAGCAGTCCCGGGGGCCAAGAGACCCAGTACTTC. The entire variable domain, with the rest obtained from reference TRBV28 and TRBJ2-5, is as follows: DVKVTQSSRYLVKRTGEKVFLECVQDMDHENMFWYRQDPGLGLRLIYFSYDVKMKEKGDIPEGYSVSREKKERFSLILESASTNQTSMYLCASSPGGQETQYFGPGTRLLVL.

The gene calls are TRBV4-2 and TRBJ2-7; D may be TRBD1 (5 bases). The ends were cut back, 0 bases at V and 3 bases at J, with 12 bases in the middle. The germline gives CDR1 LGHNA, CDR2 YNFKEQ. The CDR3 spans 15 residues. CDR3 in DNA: TGTGCCAGCAGCCAAGATTGGCCGGACAACTACGAGCAGTACTTC. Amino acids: CASSQDWPDNYEQYF.

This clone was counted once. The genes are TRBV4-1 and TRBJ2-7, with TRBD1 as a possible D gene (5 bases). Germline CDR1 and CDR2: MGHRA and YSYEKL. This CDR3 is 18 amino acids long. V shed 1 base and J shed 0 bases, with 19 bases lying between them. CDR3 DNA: TGCGCCAGCAGCCAAGCCTTCGCCCCGGACACCCTCTCCTACGAGCAGTACTTC. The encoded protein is CASSQAFAPDTLSYEQYF.